Presented here are 14 T cell receptor beta chains from one specimen sequenced in a study of response to subunit inactivated influenza vaccine. TCRdb re-called the RT-PCR reads with MiXCR, one entry per CDR3 protein. The sample holds about 500,000 distinct CDR3 sequences, approximately 17% seen once. Sequences were derived from CD4+ T cells sorted from PBMCs, sampled roughly 24 months after vaccination. These receptors came from a man aged 50 to 69 who received an inactivated influenza vaccine.

This clonotype was recorded at least ten times. The genes are TRBV20-1 and TRBJ2-1, with D possibly matching TRBD2 (5 bases). This CDR3 region has 13 residues. Germline V gene data show CDR1 as DFQATT and CDR2 as SNEGSKA (reference sequence). The V end lost 5 bases, the J end lost 5 bases, and 13 bases lay between the germline ends. The CDR3 here is CSALDWQNNEQFF. The DNA of the CDR3 is TGCAGTGCTTTGGACTGGCAAAACAATGAGCAGTTCTTC.

This clonotype was recorded only once. The chain joins TRBV6-5 to TRBJ2-4, with 9 nucleotides matching TRBD1. Unmatched junction bases numbered 2, after V lost 2 bases and J lost 6 bases. Germline CDR1 and CDR2: MNHEY and SVGAGI. This CDR3 contains 14 residues. Here the CDR3 reads CASSYPGQGNIQYF. CDR3 DNA: TGTGCCAGCAGTTACCCGGGACAGGGAAACATTCAGTACTTC.

The chain couples TRBV29-1 to TRBJ2-5; 15 positions match TRBD2. The CDR3 has 15 amino acids. Germline V gives CDR1 SQVTM, CDR2 ANQGSEA. The ends lost 6 bases at V and 5 bases at J; junction bases unmatched: 7. The CDR3 here is CSVGTSGGPGETQYF. As DNA, the CDR3 is TGCAGCGTCGGGACTAGCGGGGGGCCGGGGGAGACCCAGTACTTC.

This clonotype was counted between two and nine times. J is TRBJ2-2 and V is TRBV14, with D unresolved. This CDR3 comprises 12 residues. Looked up from germline, CDR1 is SGHDN and CDR2 is FVKESK. V was trimmed by 3 bases and J by 5 bases, leaving 4 bases between them. As DNA, the CDR3 is TGTGCCAGCAGCCACCTTACCGGGGAGCTGTTTTTT. This translates into CASSHLTGELFF.

The rearrangement links TRBV20-1 to TRBJ2-5, with D tentatively TRBD2 (6 bases). CDR3 length: 14 amino acids. Germline V gives CDR1 DFQATT, CDR2 SNEGSKA (reference sequence). The CDR3 region is CSAPVVAGLKTQYF. CDR3 nucleotides: TGCAGCGCCCCCGTGGTGGCGGGATTAAAGACCCAGTACTTC.

This chain joins TRBV5-1 and TRBJ2-1; either TRBD1 or TRBD2 may supply D (6 bases each). The germline V gene encodes CDR1 SGHRS and CDR2 YFSETQ. The CDR3 length is 14 residues. V lost 3 bases and J lost 8, with 15 bases in between. The CDR3 nucleotides are TGCGCCAGCAGCTCGATGATAGGGGGGTATGAGCAGTTCTTC. This codes for CASSSMIGGYEQFF.

The chain is built from TRBV15 and TRBJ2-7; 7 bases map to TRBD2. The CDR3 extends over 14 amino acids. The J segment lost 3 bases and the V segment lost 1 base, leaving 3 bases of the junction unmatched. Germline lookup yields CDR1 LNHNV and CDR2 YYDKDF (reference sequence). This chain's CDR3 is CATSRGPGGYEQYF. For the CDR3, the DNA is TGTGCCACCAGCAGAGGCCCGGGGGGCTACGAGCAGTACTTC.

The rearrangement joins TRBV5-1 to TRBJ2-3; possibly TRBD2 for D (6 bases). Germline lookup yields CDR1 SGHRS and CDR2 YFSETQ. V was cut by 0 bases and J by 0 bases, with 11 bases left in between. The CDR3 spans 16 residues. CDR3 sequence: CASSLGGTVSTDTQYF. CDR3 bases: TGCGCCAGCAGCTTGGGCGGGACGGTTAGCACAGATACGCAGTATTTT.

This clonotype occurred a few times. V usage is TRBV30 and J usage is TRBJ2-1, with D unclear. The CDR3 runs 15 residues. V was cut by 0 bases and J by 0 bases, with 9 bases left in between. Germline V gene data show CDR1 as GTSNPN and CDR2 as SVGIG (reference sequence). CDR3 coding DNA: TGTGCCTGGAGTGTAGAAGCGCTCTCCTACAATGAGCAGTTCTTC. Encoded protein: CAWSVEALSYNEQFF.

This clonotype showed up many times. The chain employs TRBV5-5 and TRBJ1-5; D is uncertain. The germline V and J ends were trimmed by 4 bases and 3 bases, with 8 bases remaining between them. CDR1 is SGHKS, CDR2 YYEKEE, per germline (reference sequence). The CDR3 loop spans 13 amino acids. CDR3 nucleotides: TGTGCCAGCAGCCCGGCGGTCAATCAGCCCCAGCATTTT. This encodes CASSPAVNQPQHF.

This clonotype appeared many times. In nucleotides, the CDR3 is TGTGCCAGCAGTTATCGGGGCGGGGGACGAGAGACCCAGTACTTC. Residues: CASSYRGGGRETQYF. The rearrangement joins TRBV12-3 or TRBV12-4 to TRBJ2-5, with 7 bases identical to TRBD2. V lost 4 bases, J lost 4 bases, and 9 bases stayed unmatched. This CDR3 comprises 15 residues.

The CDR3 region is CASSALAKTDTQYF. CDR3 bases: TGTGCCAGCAGCGCACTAGCGAAAACAGATACGCAGTATTTT. This rearrangement joins TRBV5-6 to TRBJ2-3; TRBD2 aligns across 7 bases. J lost 3 bases, V lost 4 bases, and 5 bases had no gene match. There are 14 residues in the CDR3. Germline V gene lookup returns CDR1 SGHDT and CDR2 YYEEEE.

V gene TRBV20-1 combines with J gene TRBJ2-5, with 8 bases lining up with TRBD1. The junction had 7 bases not matched to a gene; V was cut back by 7 bases and J by 3 bases. CDR3 size: 13 residues. The germline V gene encodes CDR1 DFQATT and CDR2 SNEGSKA (reference sequence). The CDR3 sequence: CSGRQGIKETQYF. The CDR3, as DNA: TGCAGTGGAAGACAGGGGATTAAAGAGACCCAGTACTTC.

This clonotype was seen repeatedly, ten times or more. The chain links TRBV5-5 to TRBJ2-5; 8 bases align to TRBD1. The V gene end was trimmed by 1 base and the J gene end by 4 bases; junction bases not matched to a gene: 3. The CDR3 runs 14 residues. Germline CDR1 reads SGHKS; CDR2 reads YYEKEE (reference sequence). The CDR3 reads CASSLTGQGETQYF. DNA of the CDR3: TGTGCCAGCAGCTTGACAGGACAGGGAGAGACCCAGTACTTC.